The present T cell receptor (beta chain) was sequenced within a study of blood T cell repertoires in COVID-19. At the level of the study: The United States, Italy and Spain supplied acute and convalescent COVID-19 samples. The cDNA or gDNA used as material had been derived from T cells, B-cell-depleted T cells, or PBMCs.

This CDR3 contains 15 residues. Looked up from germline, CDR1 is SGHKS and CDR2 is YYEKEE (reference sequence). Between the trimmed V and J ends, which lost 6 bases and 6 bases, there was a span of 19 bases. In the authors' methods: Quantification of nucleated cells was approximated via reference gene primer amplification. Here immunoSEQ multiplex PCR was the method, and the copy in TCRdb shows in-frame clones only, minus some. V, J and clone size reflect that table, while D and trimming were determined from the DNA. The table records under 300,000 clones, 70% to 90% of them present only once. This clone was seen only a few times.

Sequenced sample: peripheral blood. This clonotype originated in a woman in her 70s with active or convalescent COVID-19. V gene TRBV5-5 combines with J gene TRBJ1-5, with D hard to call. CDR3 sequence reads: CASNDEAGSGQPQHF. The CDR3 DNA is TGTGCCAGCAACGACGAGGCCGGGAGCGGTCAGCCCCAGCATTTT.